This TCR beta chain was sequenced during a study of early T cells in non-severe SARS-CoV-2 infection. Study overall: Bulk RNA from unsorted whole blood was sequenced; chains were unpaired.

The sample holds many counts of this clonotype. The antigen is not known. TCRdb fed the 5' RACE reads into MiXCR, producing one record per CDR3 protein. The sample includes some 80,000 distinct CDR3 sequences, less than 15% of them seen just once. Per germline, CDR1 SGHDT and CDR2 YYEEEE. The CDR3 is 14 residues long. Trimming stripped 4 bases from V and 9 bases from J, with 20 bases between. Overall study results and limits: VDJdb-based matching was biased toward anti-spike CD8 responses and missed private and CD4 specificities.

This receptor was taken from an adult who was a healthcare worker with PCR-confirmed SARS-CoV-2 infection or an uninfected control (not recorded which). The donor label of this sample is uncertain. This chain uses TRBV5-6 with TRBJ2-7; the D call may be TRBD1 or TRBD2 (5 bases each). Source: whole blood, taken at baseline. In DNA form, the CDR3 reads TGTGCCAGCAGCACTATCGGGACGGCCGTCCTGCAGTACTTC. Amino acids: CASSTIGTAVLQYF.